The T cell receptor beta chain described here comes from a study of control samples from healthy donors and cancer patients. Produced via immunoSEQ multiplex PCR; TCRdb's table is partial and in-frame only. The profile covers about 130,000 clones, with around 94% appearing a single time and 0.5% to 0.7% taken by the ten largest. V lost 5 bases and J lost 0, with 7 bases in between. The CDR3 has 14 amino acids. Germline V gene lookup returns CDR1 MNHNY and CDR2 SVGAGI (reference sequence). V and J are TRBV6-6 and TRBJ1-4; D not certain. The sequence came from a man older than 75 with head and neck cancer. Sequencing input: PBMCs. The CDR3: CASSMTSTNEKLFF. As DNA, the CDR3 is TGTGCCAGCAGTATGACATCAACTAATGAAAAACTGTTTTTT.